The T cell receptor beta chain described here comes from a study of cytomegalovirus exposure and HLA in healthy donors. The study's findings and limits: A later analysis associated roughly 15,000 TCR beta sequences with HLA alleles at a 0.05 false discovery rate. The study designated some 180 TCR beta chains cytomegalovirus-associated. Equally common other TCR beta chains were less clonally expanded than HLA-associated ones, a later analysis found.

The length of the CDR3 is 17 residues. Trimming stripped 0 bases from V and 2 bases from J, with 16 bases between. Germline assignment: CDR1 MGHRA and CDR2 YSYEKL. A multiplex PCR was run with 60 Vbeta primers and 13 Jbeta primers. Sequenced by immunoSEQ multiplex PCR; TCRdb stores in-frame clones only, minus some. The repertoire has around 150,000 clones, around four fifths of them found once; the top ten carry 9.5% to 10%. Points on this clone: What it recognizes is unknown.

The sequencing input was PBMCs. The receptor was derived from a man between 18 and 29 years old in good health and CMV-seropositive. The chain carries TRBV4-1 and TRBJ1-1, with D maybe TRBD1 (5 bases). CDR3 DNA: TGCGCCAGCAGCCAAGATAGTTTCATGGGGGGAAACACTGAAGCTTTCTTT. It yields the protein CASSQDSFMGGNTEAFF.